The 15 T cell receptor beta chains reported below all come from one sample, sequenced in a study of blood T cell repertoires in COVID-19. Assay used: immunoSEQ multiplex PCR; TCRdb lists only in-frame clones, some missing. The sample contains about 670,000 clones, around 90% of which appear only once. Material: peripheral blood. The receptors stem from a woman aged 18-29 years with acute or convalescent COVID-19.

The rearrangement joins TRBV6-6 to TRBJ2-7; D uncertain. The CDR3 consists of 13 residues. Trimming took 2 bases from V and 7 from J, leaving 12 bases between them. Germline-derived CDR1 and CDR2 are MNHNY and SVGAGI (reference sequence). CDR3 nucleotide sequence: TGTGCCAGCAGTTACGCGGTTACTTGGGAGCAGTACTTC. It is translated as CASSYAVTWEQYF.

The gene calls are TRBV5-4 and TRBJ1-6, with D possibly matching TRBD1 (5 bases). Germline-derived CDR1 and CDR2 are SGHNT and YYREEE (reference sequence). Trimming took 0 bases from V and 8 from J, leaving 9 bases between them. There are 14 residues in the CDR3. This chain's CDR3 is CASSLGVGDSPLHF. The CDR3 nucleotides read TGTGCCAGCAGCTTGGGTGTAGGGGATTCACCCCTCCACTTT.

The chain has TRBV6-6 and TRBJ1-4; D uncertain. Germline V CDR1 and CDR2: MNHNY, SVGAGI (reference sequence). V gave up 2 bases and J gave up 8 bases, with 9 bases separating them. The CDR3 length is 13 residues. The CDR3 bases are TGTGCCAGCAGTTACGCAGGTGACGAAAAACTGTTTTTT. Protein sequence: CASSYAGDEKLFF.

The gene calls are TRBV18 and TRBJ2-3; tentatively, D is TRBD1 (5 bases). CDR3 length: 16 amino acids. Trimming shortened V by 6 bases and J by 4 bases, and 20 bases separated the two germline ends. CDR1 and CDR2 (germline): KGHSH, LQKENI. The CDR3 here is CASSLRSRTLADTQYF. The CDR3 nucleotides are TGTGCCAGCTCCCTTCGATCCCGGACATTGGCAGATACGCAGTATTTT.

The rearrangement uses TRBV10-1 and TRBJ2-2; TRBD2 is a possible D gene (7 bases). Trimming removed 7 bases at V and 4 bases at J, with 13 bases between. The CDR3 covers 14 residues. The germline V gene has CDR1 WNHNN and CDR2 SYGVQD (reference sequence). The CDR3 reads CASTLGGPTGELFF. The CDR3 DNA sequence: TGCGCCAGCACTTTGGGGGGGCCCACCGGGGAGCTGTTTTTT.

The V gene is TRBV4-1, the J gene TRBJ1-4; D unresolved. CDR3 size: 16 residues. Between the trimmed V and J ends, which lost 3 bases and 3 bases, there was a span of 14 bases. Germline lookup yields CDR1 MGHRA and CDR2 YSYEKL. In DNA, the CDR3 is TGCGCCAGCAGCCACCTATTTGGAGAGGCTAATGAAAAACTGTTTTTT. Translated: CASSHLFGEANEKLFF.

The chain employs TRBV28 and TRBJ2-7, with a possible D match to TRBD2 (5 bases). Between the trimmed V and J ends, which lost 6 bases and 2 bases, there was a span of 29 bases. The CDR3 is 19 residues long. Germline V lookup: CDR1 MDHEN, CDR2 SYDVKM. The CDR3 sequence is CASSSYRNPMGLAAYEQYF. The DNA of the CDR3 is TGTGCCAGCAGCTCTTACCGGAATCCCATGGGTCTAGCAGCCTACGAGCAGTACTTC.

The chain links TRBV2 to TRBJ2-7; 9 bases are shared with TRBD1. The CDR3 has 18 amino acids. In germline, CDR1 is SNHLY, CDR2 FYNNEI. V dropped 6 bases and J dropped 1; count of bases not matched to a gene: 16. In DNA, the CDR3 is TGTGCCAGCAGATTTCGCTATACGGGGACAGGGAAATCCTACGAGCAGTACTTC. Its protein is CASRFRYTGTGKSYEQYF.

This clone was detected only once. V and J are TRBV11-2 and TRBJ1-1; D gene ambiguous. The CDR3 totals 13 residues. V lost 1 base to trimming and J lost 11 bases, with 14 bases between them. Germline lookup yields CDR1 SGHAT and CDR2 FQNNGV. CDR3 sequence reads: CASSLAGLTVAFF. In nucleotides, the CDR3 is TGTGCCAGCAGCTTAGCCGGGTTAACGGTGGCTTTCTTT.

The chain has TRBV5-1 and TRBJ1-3; the D gene is possibly TRBD1 (6 bases). The length of the CDR3 is 14 residues. V was pared by 5 bases and J by 4 bases, with 13 bases between. CDR1 SGHRS and CDR2 YFSETQ come from the germline V gene. The CDR3 protein is CASSGGAFGNTIYF. Here the CDR3 DNA reads TGCGCCAGCAGTGGGGGGGCTTTCGGAAACACCATATATTTT. The whole variable domain, remainder taken from reference TRBV5-1 and TRBJ1-3, is KAGVTQTPRYLIKTRGQQVTLSCSPISGHRSVSWYQQTPGQGLQFLFEYFSETQRNKGNFPGRFSGRQFSNSRSEMNVSTLELGDSALYLCASSGGAFGNTIYFGEGSWLTVV.

The chain uses TRBV10-3 and TRBJ1-5; 7 bases are a match to TRBD1. The V segment lost 6 bases and the J segment 12 bases; nucleotides outside the gene matches: 8. Germline V gene data show CDR1 as ENHRY and CDR2 as SYGVKD. The CDR3 runs to 12 residues. CDR3 amino acids: CAISRDREVQHF. Here the CDR3 DNA reads TGTGCCATCAGCCGCGACAGGGAAGTCCAGCATTTT.

The rearrangement joins TRBV19 to TRBJ1-5; no definite D call. This CDR3 has 15 residues. Trimming shortened V by 5 bases and J by 5 bases, and 16 bases separated the two germline ends. The V gene's germline CDR1 is LNHDA and CDR2 SQIVND (reference sequence). Here the CDR3 reads CASSWGRTDHQPQHF. In nucleotides, the CDR3 is TGTGCCAGTAGTTGGGGTCGGACTGATCATCAGCCCCAGCATTTT.

On this clone itself: This specimen includes other DNA sequences encoding the same CDR3. The V and J genes are TRBV6-5 and TRBJ1-2; TRBD1 matches 8 bases. J lost 8 bases, V lost 5 bases, and 7 bases had no gene match. Germline assignment: CDR1 MNHEY and CDR2 SVGAGI. This CDR3 is built from 13 residues. CDR3 coding DNA: TGTGCCAGCAGTCCTGGACAGGGTCGCGGCTACACCTTC. Encoded protein: CASSPGQGRGYTF.

The genes are TRBV6-5 and TRBJ2-7, with TRBD1 as a possible D gene (6 bases). The CDR3 extends over 14 amino acids. Per germline, CDR1 MNHEY and CDR2 SVGAGI. Trimming removed 7 bases from V and 2 bases from J, with 15 bases in between. DNA of the CDR3: TGTGCCAGCACCTGGACAGATCCTCCCTACGAGCAGTACTTC. It translates to CASTWTDPPYEQYF.

The chain is built from TRBV27 and TRBJ2-1; D possibly corresponds to TRBD1 (6 bases). Per germline, CDR1 MNHEY and CDR2 SMNVEV (reference sequence). V dropped 8 bases and J dropped 4 bases, with 24 bases sitting between them. The CDR3 has 17 residues. In DNA, the CDR3 is TGTGCCAGCCGCGGACTTTTCGCAGGGGCTAGATACAATGAGCAGTTCTTC. As protein: CASRGLFAGARYNEQFF.